This section outlines one TCR beta chain sequence together with its context. Its specificity is unknown. This specimen comes from a study of high-grade serous ovarian cancer treatment subgroups. For the study at large: Each sample yielded on average about 7,000 unique TCR beta rearrangements from more than 13,000 reads.

Only in-frame clones appear in the TCRdb table, and some are missing; sequencing was by immunoSEQ multiplex PCR. Found here are about 10,000 clones, about 63% of them singletons; the top ten hold over 4%. Overall study findings and caveats: These tumor repertoires lack spatial information from bulk sequencing.

The tumor samples were collected prior to definitive surgery or chemotherapy. This receptor was identified in a human donor with high-grade serous ovarian cancer. Sequencing was done on a sample of tumor tissue.

CDR3 sequence (DNA): TGTGCCAGCAGCTTGCGGGGGGGACATCCCGAGCAGTACTTC. It codes for CASSLRGGHPEQYF. The J gene is TRBJ2-7, the V gene TRBV7-2, with 9 bases lining up with TRBD2. Germline loops: CDR1 SGHTA, CDR2 FQGNSA. This CDR3 is 14 amino acids long. Trimming cost V 3 bases and J 6 bases; bases outside gene matches: 6.